A selection of T cell receptor beta chains follows, all from one sample in a study of T cells after yellow fever vaccination. Via MiXCR, TCRdb re-called the 5' RACE reads, giving one row per CDR3 protein. The data show under 80,000 distinct CDR3 sequences, less than 8.5% seen once. The sequencing here drew on CD8+ T cells sorted from PBMCs, taken 15 days after the yellow fever booster vaccination. The receptors were sampled from a man aged 25 to 45 who received the YFV17D yellow fever vaccine. The CDR3 runs from the conserved cysteine through the conserved F or W. A D gene is named only where the DNA matches it firmly.

TRBJ2-1,TRBV9,-,CASSVEAALARNNEQFF
TRBJ2-1,TRBV7-2,TRBD2,CASSLEGLAGDEQFF
TRBJ2-2,TRBV19,-,CASSDYRLNTGELFF
TRBJ1-1,TRBV6-2/TRBV6-3,-,CASSYDGNRAFF
TRBJ1-2,TRBV7-9,-,CASSSSGTNYGYTF
TRBJ2-1,TRBV29-1,-,CSVGSGGRELIIGYGEQFF
TRBJ2-1,TRBV30,-,CAWSLAGQNEQFF
TRBJ2-7,TRBV29-1,TRBD2,CSVGLAGGPHEQYF
TRBJ2-7,TRBV7-2,-,CASSLAGMGYEQYF
TRBJ2-1,TRBV20-1,TRBD2,CSANPAGDSYNEQFF
TRBJ2-5,TRBV20-1,TRBD1,CSAEGGTGQETQYF
TRBJ2-1,TRBV29-1,TRBD2,CSVPGLADYNEQFF
TRBJ1-2,TRBV29-1,-,CSGIGAGGYTF
TRBJ2-7,TRBV20-1,-,CSARVGRSSYEQYF
TRBJ2-1,TRBV7-8,-,CASRFSPNEQFF
TRBJ2-7,TRBV7-9,TRBD2,CASSLSGRAGSYEQYF
TRBJ1-1,TRBV6-1,-,CASRAGRGTEAFF
TRBJ2-3,TRBV20-1,-,CSASDRDTLNPTDTQYF
TRBJ2-7,TRBV29-1,TRBD1,CSAKTGTTYEQYF
TRBJ1-2,TRBV29-1,-,CSADFTTGYGYTF
TRBJ2-5,TRBV4-3,-,CASSQGLYDRTQETQYF